This section outlines one T cell receptor beta chain sequence together with its context. What it binds is not known. This sample stems from a study of PD-L1 blockade in urothelial cancer. Looking at the study overall: Blood analysis was done at 3 weeks (second dose) and 6 weeks after treatment began.

The study's findings and limits: Pretreatment clonality of the blood TCR repertoire below the median was predictive of superior survival.

Each patient presented with locally advanced or metastatic urothelial carcinoma. Trimming left V 3 bases short and J 8 bases short, with 7 bases between. Per the germline V gene, CDR1 is SGHAT and CDR2 is FQNNGV. The CDR3 spans 11 residues. Synthetic templates analogous to TCR were spiked into all PCRs individually. Clones were sequenced by immunoSEQ multiplex PCR, and TCRdb holds only the in-frame ones, with some missing. The sample has approximately 100,000 clones; 91% are singletons. The V call is TRBV11-2, the J call TRBJ1-2; D perhaps matches TRBD1 (5 bases). The starting material was PBMCs, obtained around atezolizumab (anti-PD-L1) treatment. The TCR was taken from a woman older than 75 with urothelial cancer. The CDR3 region is CASSLGGGYTF. The CDR3 nucleotides read TGTGCCAGCAGCTTGGGGGGAGGCTACACCTTC.